This is a list of T cell receptor beta chains from one sample in a study of CD8 T cells in ankylosing spondylitis. Each CDR3 protein gets one entry after TCRdb re-called the 5' RACE reads with MiXCR. Among about 500,000 distinct CDR3 sequences listed, roughly an eighth were seen once. Sample: blood, either unsorted or a sorted T cell fraction (not recorded which). The receptors were sampled from a male donor with ankylosing spondylitis. Both conserved end residues are part of each CDR3. The D gene is left open where the match is weak. The size field is filled for only some rows; it gives once, few, many or a size class.

TRBD1 | TRBJ1-1 | many | TRBV6-5 | CASSSGRTGSNTEAFF | TGTGCCAGCAGTTCCGGTCGGACAGGGTCCAACACTGAAGCTTTCTTT
TRBD2 | TRBJ2-7 | few | TRBV4-2 | CASSQDRTSGAFSYEQYF | TGTGCCAGCAGCCAAGACAGGACTAGCGGAGCCTTCTCCTACGAGCAGTACTTC
TRBD1 | TRBJ2-7 | few | TRBV9 | CASSFDRGPWKQYF | TGTGCCAGCAGCTTTGACAGGGGACCTTGGAAGCAGTACTTC
TRBD2 | TRBJ2-2 | few | TRBV2 | CAGRGGPSGTGELFF | TGTGCCGGAAGAGGAGGGCCTAGCGGGACCGGGGAGCTGTTTTTT
. | TRBJ2-7 | few | TRBV5-6 | CASSLVGRGAEQYF | TGTGCCAGCAGCTTGGTTGGCAGGGGAGCCGAGCAGTACTTC
. | TRBJ2-7 | . | TRBV7-7 | CASSLGTPPSEQYF | TGTGCCAGCAGCCTCGGGACGCCACCCAGCGAGCAGTACTTC
. | TRBJ1-1 | few | TRBV2 | CASSVGQPPKAFF | TGTGCCAGCAGTGTTGGACAGCCTCCGAAAGCTTTCTTT
TRBD1 | TRBJ1-1 | few | TRBV7-9 | CASSPVTGANTEAFF | TGTGCCAGCAGCCCAGTGACAGGGGCGAACACTGAAGCTTTCTTT
. | TRBJ2-5 | . | TRBV7-6 | CASSSPLSGEGETQYF | TGTGCCAGCAGCTCACCCCTTTCGGGAGAGGGGGAGACCCAGTACTTC
TRBD2 | TRBJ2-1 | many | TRBV12-3/TRBV12-4 | CASSELADSYNEQFF | TGTGCCAGCAGCGAACTAGCGGACAGCTACAATGAGCAGTTCTTC
. | TRBJ2-1 | few | TRBV12-3/TRBV12-4 | CASTPPRGEQFF | TGTGCCAGCACCCCTCCCCGGGGTGAGCAGTTCTTC
TRBD2 | TRBJ2-7 | . | TRBV20-1 | CSARTGGLAGVYEQYF | TGCAGTGCTAGGACTGGGGGACTAGCGGGAGTGTACGAGCAGTACTTC
TRBD2 | TRBJ2-3 | few | TRBV5-1 | CASSRGTSGSADTQYF | TGCGCCAGCAGCAGGGGGACTAGCGGGAGTGCGGATACGCAGTATTTT
TRBD1 | TRBJ2-3 | . | TRBV15 | CATSNPGTGGGDTQYF | TGTGCCACCAGCAACCCCGGGACAGGGGGAGGAGATACGCAGTATTTT
TRBD2 | TRBJ2-3 | few | TRBV20-1 | CSARSSGRDTQYF | TGCAGTGCTAGATCTAGCGGGAGGGATACGCAGTATTTT
. | TRBJ2-1 | many | TRBV12-3/TRBV12-4 | CASSFTGMNEQFF | TGTGCCAGCAGTTTTACGGGAATGAATGAGCAGTTCTTC
. | TRBJ2-3 | . | TRBV30 | CAWDPTGSNTDTQYF | TGTGCCTGGGACCCCACAGGGTCCAACACAGATACGCAGTATTTT
. | TRBJ2-1 | few | TRBV9 | CASSYDLSSYNEQFF | TGTGCCAGCAGCTACGACTTAAGCTCCTACAATGAGCAGTTCTTC
TRBD1 | TRBJ1-2 | few | TRBV2 | CASRAFLGGAGYGYTF | TGTGCCAGCCGAGCCTTTTTAGGGGGCGCTGGCTATGGCTACACCTTC
TRBD2 | TRBJ2-3 | . | TRBV20-1 | CSASWASGRVDTQYF | TGCAGTGCTAGTTGGGCTAGCGGGAGAGTCGATACGCAGTATTTT
. | TRBJ1-2 | few | TRBV3-1 | CASTDGAGGYGYTF | TGTGCCAGCACCGATGGGGCGGGAGGTTATGGCTACACCTTC
TRBD2 | TRBJ2-5 | . | TRBV7-9 | CASSSSVRTSQETQYF | TGTGCCAGCAGCTCTAGCGTCCGGACTAGCCAAGAGACCCAGTACTTC
. | TRBJ1-1 | few | TRBV4-2 | CASSQDSRNTEAFF | TGTGCCAGCAGCCAAGACAGTCGGAACACTGAAGCTTTCTTT
TRBD2 | TRBJ2-2 | few | TRBV2 | CASIAGVNTGELFF | TGTGCCAGCATAGCGGGAGTGAACACCGGGGAGCTGTTTTTT
TRBD1 | TRBJ1-3 | few | TRBV7-6 | CASSGGTGVLPGNTIYF | TGTGCCAGCAGCGGCGGGACAGGGGTCTTGCCTGGAAACACCATATATTTT
. | TRBJ2-1 | few | TRBV3-1 | CASSPSGARGNEQFF | TGTGCCAGCAGCCCCTCGGGAGCTAGGGGCAATGAGCAGTTCTTC
TRBD1 | TRBJ1-1 | once | TRBV10-2 | CASSVGQPYTEAFF | TGCGCCAGCAGTGTGGGACAGCCATACACTGAAGCTTTCTTT
. | TRBJ2-5 | . | TRBV6-2/TRBV6-3 | CASMERRKTQYF | TGTGCCAGCATGGAGAGACGAAAGACCCAGTACTTC
TRBD1 | TRBJ1-5 | . | TRBV20-1 | CSARRQGDSGQPQHF | TGCAGTGCTCGACGACAGGGCGATTCCGGTCAGCCCCAGCATTTT
TRBD1 | TRBJ1-1 | . | TRBV24-1 | CATSDSRTGLNTEAFF | TGTGCCACCAGTGATTCAAGGACAGGGTTGAACACTGAAGCTTTCTTT
. | TRBJ2-2 | . | TRBV20-1 | CSAPVPATGELFF | TGCAGTGCTCCCGTTCCGGCCACCGGGGAGCTGTTTTTT
. | TRBJ2-5 | many | TRBV29-1 | CSVEVHLQETQYF | TGCAGCGTTGAGGTCCACCTGCAAGAGACCCAGTACTTC
. | TRBJ2-2 | few | TRBV20-1 | CSALDNTGELFF | TGCAGTGCCCTGGACAACACCGGGGAGCTGTTTTTT
. | TRBJ2-1 | . | TRBV11-3 | CASTYPPLGVSEQFF | TGTGCCAGCACCTACCCCCCACTGGGGGTGAGTGAGCAGTTCTTC
TRBD1 | TRBJ1-4 | few | TRBV12-3/TRBV12-4 | CASSAPTGEEKLFF | TGTGCCAGCAGTGCCCCGACAGGGGAGGAAAAACTGTTTTTT
. | TRBJ2-2 | many | TRBV11-2 | CASSLFGISSGELFF | TGTGCCAGCAGCTTATTTGGGATCTCCTCCGGGGAGCTGTTTTTT
. | TRBJ1-5 | many | TRBV12-3/TRBV12-4 | CASSLRSNQPQHF | TGTGCCAGCAGCTTGAGGAGCAATCAGCCCCAGCATTTT
. | TRBJ1-1 | few | TRBV5-1 | CASSLRAVNTEAFF | TGCGCCAGCAGCTTGCGGGCCGTAAACACTGAAGCTTTCTTT
. | TRBJ1-5 | few | TRBV15 | CATSRVAGGNQPQHF | TGTGCCACCAGCAGAGTGGCCGGGGGCAATCAGCCCCAGCATTTT
. | TRBJ1-5 | . | TRBV20-1 | CSARDIQGDGQPQHF | TGCAGTGCTAGAGACATCCAGGGTGACGGTCAGCCCCAGCATTTT
. | TRBJ2-5 | . | TRBV7-9 | CASSSRGGEQETQYF | TGTGCCAGCAGCTCCAGGGGGGGTGAACAAGAGACCCAGTACTTC
. | TRBJ2-7 | many | TRBV7-2 | CASSLGGKLAHEQYF | TGTGCCAGCAGTTTAGGGGGGAAGCTGGCCCACGAGCAGTACTTC
. | TRBJ1-3 | . | TRBV14 | CASSQDRNSGNTIYF | TGTGCCAGCAGCCAAGACCGGAACTCTGGAAACACCATATATTTT
TRBD2 | TRBJ2-1 | . | TRBV11-2 | CASTPRLAAAHPFF | TGTGCCAGCACACCTCGACTAGCCGCCGCACACCCGTTCTTC
. | TRBJ1-1 | . | TRBV11-2 | CASSLDQGGDTEAFF | TGTGCCAGCAGCTTAGATCAAGGGGGGGACACTGAAGCTTTCTTT
. | TRBJ1-1 | few | TRBV5-1 | CASRDTGIGTEAFF | TGCGCCAGCAGAGACACAGGGATAGGCACTGAAGCTTTCTTT
. | TRBJ2-7 | . | TRBV9 | CASSVEGGGPYEQYF | TGTGCCAGCAGCGTAGAGGGGGGAGGGCCCTACGAGCAGTACTTC
TRBD2 | TRBJ2-1 | few | TRBV7-2 | CASNRLAGVNEQFF | TGTGCCAGCAACCGCCTAGCGGGAGTCAATGAGCAGTTCTTC
TRBD2 | TRBJ2-5 | . | TRBV18 | CASSPGLALVETQYF | TGTGCCAGCTCACCCGGACTAGCCCTTGTCGAGACCCAGTACTTC
. | TRBJ1-5 | few | TRBV29-1 | CSVRDPNQPQHF | TGCAGCGTCCGGGATCCCAATCAGCCCCAGCATTTT
TRBD1 | TRBJ2-3 | many | TRBV5-6 | CASSLVQGKMDTQYF | TGTGCCAGCAGCTTGGTACAGGGGAAGATGGATACGCAGTATTTT
TRBD1 | TRBJ2-4 | few | TRBV7-9 | CASSSRSGTGNIQYF | TGTGCCAGCAGCTCCAGGTCCGGGACAGGGAACATTCAGTACTTC
TRBD2 | TRBJ2-5 | many | TRBV29-1 | CSVGSAGQETQYF | TGCAGCGTTGGATCAGCGGGACAAGAGACCCAGTACTTC